A single sample is the source of the 6 T cell receptor beta chains below, sequenced in a study of STAT3 mutations in large granular lymphocyte leukemia (dated by TCRdb to about 2019). Library preparation was by the immunoSEQ multiplex PCR assay. In TCRdb, the immuneACCESS table is reduced to in-frame sequences with V and J assigned. These tables do not hold every clone; where another copy was compared, an unresolved V gene accounts for under half, and the others remain unexplained. The sample data list about 600 clones, and about 31% of these were observed just once. Jointly, the top ten make up over 60% of the sample. The investigation overall reported the following: At least one immunodominant TCRbeta clonotype was identified in every T-LGLL patient, and multiple immunodominant subclonotypes were identified in about half of the T-LGLL patients.

Antigens of these TCRs are unknown. The material sequenced was peripheral blood mononuclear cells. All receptors come from a male patient aged 45 to 59 with T-cell large granular lymphocyte leukemia. Some clones in this sample may be carry-over from other donors' samples. The age is the age at diagnosis.

The chain couples TRBV30 to TRBJ2-7; 10 bases fit TRBD1. Germline values: CDR1 GTSNPN, CDR2 SVGIG (reference sequence). V lost 5 bases to trimming and J lost 6 bases; unmatched junction nucleotides: 7. This CDR3 comprises 13 residues. The CDR3 DNA sequence: TGTGCCTGGGGGCGGAGGGACAGGGGCGAGCAGTACTTC. Residues: CAWGRRDRGEQYF.

This clone was seen only a few times. The chain combines TRBV5-1 with TRBJ2-7; 12 bases are shared with TRBD2. The V gene end was trimmed by 4 bases and the J gene end by 2 bases; junction bases not matched to a gene: 4. The CDR3 runs to 15 residues. The germline CDR1 and CDR2 sequences are SGHRS and YFSETQ. The DNA of the CDR3 is TGCGCCAGCAGCCCCCGGACTAGCGGGACCTACGAGCAGTACTTC. Residues: CASSPRTSGTYEQYF.

This clone was detected only a few times. V is TRBV27 and J is TRBJ2-1; no definite D call. Germline CDR1 reads MNHEY; CDR2 reads SMNVEV (reference sequence). Trimming took 7 bases from V and 6 from J, leaving 10 bases between them. The CDR3 extends over 12 amino acids. CDR3: CASKVIGNEQFF. DNA of the CDR3: TGTGCCAGCAAGGTCATCGGCAATGAGCAGTTCTTC.

This sequence joins TRBV27 and TRBJ2-7, with no clear D. Trimming pared 4 bases from V and 11 bases from J, leaving 18 bases between. The germline V gene has CDR1 MNHEY and CDR2 SMNVEV (reference sequence). The CDR3 runs 13 residues. The CDR3 nucleotides read TGTGCCAGCAGTTCCGCGGACGGGCGTCGTGAGTACTTC. Translating it yields CASSSADGRREYF.

The table lists this clone with a few counts. This CDR3 reads CASSEEGSSVDEQFF. The CDR3 DNA follows: TGTGCCAGCAGCGAAGAGGGGTCGTCTGTCGATGAGCAGTTCTTC. This rearrangement joins TRBV9 to TRBJ2-1; D is tentatively TRBD1 or TRBD2 (5 bases each). Between the trimmed V and J ends, which lost 3 bases and 8 bases, there was a span of 18 bases. The CDR3 extends over 15 amino acids. Germline CDR1 reads SGDLS; CDR2 reads YYNGEE.

The chain has TRBV29-1 and TRBJ1-2; D perhaps matches TRBD1 (5 bases). Trimming took 6 bases from V and 8 from J, leaving 10 bases between them. Germline V CDR1 and CDR2: SQVTM, ANQGSEA. The CDR3 is made up of 10 amino acids. CDR3 protein: CSVEGFGYTF. The CDR3 bases are TGCAGCGTCGAGGGGTTCGGCTACACCTTC.